This record looks at one T cell receptor beta chain sequence and its context. Antigen: not known. PCR involved 60 Vbeta and 13 Jbeta primers. Sequenced by immunoSEQ multiplex PCR; TCRdb stores in-frame clones only, minus some. The table lists 100,000 to 150,000 clones, 75% to 90% of them singletons. The ends lost 4 bases at V and 6 bases at J; junction bases unmatched: 6. The CDR3 loop spans 14 amino acids. From germline, CDR1 is SEHNR and CDR2 FQNEAQ (reference sequence). This sample is drawn from a study of cytomegalovirus exposure and HLA in healthy donors. Looking at the study overall: The study's early data release held about 77 million unique TCRs from HLA-typed donors.

General study points: Cytomegalovirus status was reportedly diagnosed by the classifier with high specificity and sensitivity. Prior analysis indicated that the majority of TCR beta V segments exhibited productivity approximately 87% or approximately 30% of the time.

All the people who gave samples were healthy bone marrow donors. Sample: PBMCs. This TCR derives from a man aged 40-49 years in good health and CMV-seronegative. The chain employs TRBV7-9 and TRBJ2-3; 8 nucleotides match TRBD1. CDR3 coding DNA: TGTGCCAGCAGCTGGACAGGGATGGGTGATACGCAGTATTTT. Translating gives CASSWTGMGDTQYF.